This T cell receptor (beta chain) was obtained from a study of molecular identifiers for immune sequencing clone quantification. Germline lookup yields CDR1 MNHEY and CDR2 SVGAGI. The V and J ends lost 7 bases and 7 bases, in that order; junction bases with no gene match: 7. This CDR3 comprises 15 residues. CD8+CD4-CCR7+CD45RA+ sorting gave the naive CD8 T cells. Methods described previously were used for bulk TCR libraries, and listed TCR primers were applied. TCRdb passed the PCR reads through MiXCR, listing each CDR3 protein once. The profile shows around 100,000 distinct CDR3 sequences, roughly 38% of them singletons.

The chain uses TRBV6-5 and TRBJ2-2, with 12 bases matching TRBD2. The clonotype originates from a human donor in good health. Some libraries in this study had Jurkat cell RNA spiked in. What was sequenced was naive CD8+ T cells from blood, with Jurkat cell RNA spiked in. Subset meaning: FACS-sorted CD8+CD4-CCR7+CD45RA+ naive T cells. The CDR3: CASNLGLAGHGELFF. DNA of the CDR3: TGTGCCAGCAACCTCGGACTAGCGGGACACGGGGAGCTGTTTTTT.